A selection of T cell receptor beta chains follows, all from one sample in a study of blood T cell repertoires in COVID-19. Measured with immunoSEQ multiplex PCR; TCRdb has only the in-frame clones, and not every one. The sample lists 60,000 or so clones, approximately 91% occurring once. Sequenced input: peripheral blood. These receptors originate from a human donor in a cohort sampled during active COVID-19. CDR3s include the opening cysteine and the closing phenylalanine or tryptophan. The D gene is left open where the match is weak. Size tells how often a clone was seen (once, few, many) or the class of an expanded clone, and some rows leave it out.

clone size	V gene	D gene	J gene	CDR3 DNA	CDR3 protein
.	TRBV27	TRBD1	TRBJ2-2	TGTGCCAGCAGTTTAAGACAGGGGGCGCCTACCGGGGAGCTGTTTTTT	CASSLRQGAPTGELFF
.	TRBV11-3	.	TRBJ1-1	TGTGCCAGCAGCTTGGTGACAGGGAACACTGAAGCTTTCTTT	CASSLVTGNTEAFF
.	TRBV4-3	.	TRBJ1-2	TGCGCCAGCAGCCAAGATTTGGGGGGGAACTATGGCTACACCTTC	CASSQDLGGNYGYTF
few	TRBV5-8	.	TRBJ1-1	TGTGCCAGCAGCTTGAGGTACAGGACCTCTGAAGCTTTCTTT	CASSLRYRTSEAFF
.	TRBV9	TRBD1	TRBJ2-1	TGTGCCAGCAGCGTATCCTTTTCAGGGGGCAATGAGCAGTTCTTC	CASSVSFSGGNEQFF
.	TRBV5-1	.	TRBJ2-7	TGCGCCAGCAGCAGAATGACAGCAGCCTACGAGCAGTACTTC	CASSRMTAAYEQYF
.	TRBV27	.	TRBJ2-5	TGTGCCAGCAGCACCCGAGGTTGGGAAGAGACCCAGTACTTC	CASSTRGWEETQYF
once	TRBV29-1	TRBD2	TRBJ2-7	TGCAGCGTTGAATCTAGCGGGACCTACGAGCAGTACTTC	CSVESSGTYEQYF
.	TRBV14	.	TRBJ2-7	TGTGCCAGCAGCCCCCCCCTAGGTCGGTTGTCCTCCTACGAGCAGTACTTC	CASSPPLGRLSSYEQYF
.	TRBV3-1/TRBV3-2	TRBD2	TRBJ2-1	TGTGCCAGCAGCCAAGACCAGCTAGCGGGAGGGTATGAGCAGTTCTTC	CASSQDQLAGGYEQFF
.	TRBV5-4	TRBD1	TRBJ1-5	TGTGCCAGCAGCTTGGGACAGGGACAGCCCCAGCATTTT	CASSLGQGQPQHF
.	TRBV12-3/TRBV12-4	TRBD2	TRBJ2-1	TGTGCCAGCAGTTGGGGGGGTAGGAATGAGCAGTTCTTC	CASSWGGRNEQFF
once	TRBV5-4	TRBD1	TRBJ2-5	TGTGCCAGCAGCTTGGGGACAGGGTTAGAAGAGACCCAGTACTTC	CASSLGTGLEETQYF
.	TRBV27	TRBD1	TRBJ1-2	TGTGCCAGCAGTTCCCTAGGACAGGGGAGGTATGGCTACACCTTC	CASSSLGQGRYGYTF
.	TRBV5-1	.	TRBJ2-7	TGCGCCAGCAGCTTGAATGGGCTAAGCTCCTACGAGCAGTACTTC	CASSLNGLSSYEQYF
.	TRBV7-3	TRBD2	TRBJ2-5	TGTGCCAGCAGCTTCCGGCCTGGACCACCCGGGGGGGAGACCCAGTACTTC	CASSFRPGPPGGETQYF
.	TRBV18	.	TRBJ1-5	TGTGCCAGCTCAGAGGACGGGGATCAGCCCCAGCATTTT	CASSEDGDQPQHF
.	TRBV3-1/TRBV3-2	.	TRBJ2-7	TGTGCCAGCAGCTCTCCCTACGAGCAGTACTTC	CASSSPYEQYF
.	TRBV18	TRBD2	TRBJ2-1	TGTGCCAGCTCAGCCTCAAGCGGGGGGGGCAATGAGCAGTTCTTC	CASSASSGGGNEQFF
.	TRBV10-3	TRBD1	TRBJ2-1	TGTGCCATCAGTGAGTCGACAGGGGCTAGGTACAATGAGCAGTTCTTC	CAISESTGARYNEQFF
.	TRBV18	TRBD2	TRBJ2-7	TGTGCCAGCTCACCTAAGAAAGGGAGGGCCTACGAGCAGTACTTC	CASSPKKGRAYEQYF
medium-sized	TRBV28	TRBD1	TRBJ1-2	TGTGCCAGCAGTTTACCCATGGGACAGCCCTATGGCTACACCTTC	CASSLPMGQPYGYTF
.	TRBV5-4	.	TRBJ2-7	TGTGCCAGCAGCTTGGCAGGGGGGCGGTTCGAGCAGTACTTC	CASSLAGGRFEQYF
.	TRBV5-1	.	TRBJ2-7	TGCGCCAGCAGCTTAGGGGTCTCCTACGAGCAGTACTTC	CASSLGVSYEQYF
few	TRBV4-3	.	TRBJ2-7	TGCGCCAGCAGCCAAGGGACACCCTACGAGCAGTACTTC	CASSQGTPYEQYF
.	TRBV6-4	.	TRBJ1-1	TGTGCCAGCAAAATGGACAGAACGAACACTGAAGCTTTCTTT	CASKMDRTNTEAFF